Sequencing of this TCR beta chain was carried out in a study of cytomegalovirus exposure and HLA in healthy donors. At the level of the study: Prior work identified some 120 million unique TCR beta sequences in some 200 million T cells. Study outcomes and limitations: The presence/absence work took it that sequencing depth was about the same across donors. Rare TCR sequences predominated, though certain public TCRs were found in many donors. Using the classifier, cytomegalovirus status was reportedly diagnosed with high specificity and sensitivity.

PCR involved 60 Vbeta and 13 Jbeta primers. Clones were sequenced by immunoSEQ multiplex PCR, and TCRdb holds only the in-frame ones, with some missing. The sample lists 270,000 or so clones; 70% to 90% were seen once. The germline gives CDR1 SGHNT, CDR2 YYREEE (reference sequence). V was clipped by 1 base and J by 2 bases; unmatched bases: 2. The CDR3 runs to 16 residues. About this clone: The antigen is undetermined.

The receptor's source is a man in his forties in good health and CMV-seropositive. The rearrangement uses TRBV5-4 and TRBJ2-1, with TRBD2 matching 11 bases. The sequenced sample was PBMCs. Here the CDR3 reads CASSLSSGRAYNEQFF. In DNA, the CDR3 is TGTGCCAGCAGCTTGAGTAGCGGGAGGGCCTACAATGAGCAGTTCTTC.